This T cell receptor (beta chain) was sequenced for a study of blood T cells in healthy people across ages. V was shortened by 0 bases and J by 6 bases, with 11 bases between the two germline ends. CDR1 is SGHDN and CDR2 is FVKESK in the germline V gene. CDR3 length equals 14 residues. Findings of the study overall: Naive T cell percentage and TCR beta diversity correlated strongly. Among long-lived donors, naive CD4+ cells were more numerous and diversity higher than in aged donors.

Isolating PBMCs gave at least 6 million of these cells per sample. A J-beta primer mix and a sample-barcoded 5' primer were used in a second PCR of roughly 7 to 12 cycles. TCRdb analysed the 5' RACE reads with MiXCR anew, one entry per CDR3 protein. The table records roughly 650,000 distinct CDR3 sequences, about 30% of them present only once. This clonotype was counted at least ten times. The target antigen is unknown. The receptor was derived from a woman aged 80 or over in good health. The V gene is TRBV14, the J gene TRBJ1-2, with no clear D. The sample comprised blood. The CDR3 nucleotides read TGTGCCAGCAGCCAAGATAGGAGGCCCGATGGCTACACCTTC. It translates to CASSQDRRPDGYTF. Combining the CDR3 with reference TRBV14 and TRBJ1-2 gives the whole variable domain EAGVTQFPSHSVIEKGQTVTLRCDPISGHDNLYWYRRVMGKEIKFLLHFVKESKQDESGMPNNRFLAERTGGTYSTLKVQPAELEDSGVYFCASSQDRRPDGYTFGSGTRLTVV.